This T cell receptor (beta chain) comes out of a study of T cell repertoires in cytomegalovirus infection. Study-level findings and limits: Based on cumulative public TCR beta family frequency, carriers of CMV plus the relevant HLA were identified.

A note on this clonotype: Its antigen is not identified. One junction end disagrees with the germline gene, perhaps due to a read error.

TCRdb passed the reads through MiXCR, listing each CDR3 protein once. The data contain 650,000 to 900,000 distinct CDR3 sequences, 32% of them singletons. The sequences come from cultured CD8+ T cells from PBMCs, collected from culture after CMV antigen stimulation. The source of this sequence is a human donor in good health (CMV status not recorded). Some clones in this sample may be carry-over from other donors' samples.

The DNA of the CDR3 is TGTGCCAGCAGCCAGGGAGGGGGGGAAGCTTTCTTT. It codes for CASSQGGGEAFF. This chain uses TRBV4-1 with TRBJ1-1; weak D call: TRBD1 (6 bases). CDR3 length equals 12 residues. Germline CDR1 is MGHRA and CDR2 is YSYEKL.